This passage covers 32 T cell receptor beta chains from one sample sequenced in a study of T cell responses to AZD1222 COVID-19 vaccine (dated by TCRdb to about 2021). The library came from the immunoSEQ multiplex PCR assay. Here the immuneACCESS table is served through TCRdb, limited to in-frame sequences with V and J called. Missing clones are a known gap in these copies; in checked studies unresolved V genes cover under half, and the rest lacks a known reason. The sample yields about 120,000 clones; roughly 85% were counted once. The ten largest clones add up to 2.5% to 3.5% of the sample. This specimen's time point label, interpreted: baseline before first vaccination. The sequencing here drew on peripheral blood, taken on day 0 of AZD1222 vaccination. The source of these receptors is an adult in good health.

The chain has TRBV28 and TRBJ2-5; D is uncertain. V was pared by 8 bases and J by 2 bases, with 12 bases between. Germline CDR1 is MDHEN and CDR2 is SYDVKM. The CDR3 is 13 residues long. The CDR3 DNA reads TGTGCCAGCGCTCGGCTCAATCAAGAGACCCAGTACTTC. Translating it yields CASARLNQETQYF.

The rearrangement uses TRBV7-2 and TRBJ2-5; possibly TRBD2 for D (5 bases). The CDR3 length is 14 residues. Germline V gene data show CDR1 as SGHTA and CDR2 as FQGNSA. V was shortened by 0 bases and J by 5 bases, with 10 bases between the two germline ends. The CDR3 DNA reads TGTGCCAGCAGCTTAGCAGGACTCCGGGAGACCCAGTACTTC. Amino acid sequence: CASSLAGLRETQYF. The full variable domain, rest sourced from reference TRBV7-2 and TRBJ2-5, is GAGVSQSPSNKVTEKGKDVELRCDPISGHTALYWYRQSLGQGLEFLIYFQGNSAPDKSGLPSDRFSAERTGGSVSTLTIQRTQQEDSAVYLCASSLAGLRETQYFGPGTRLLVL.

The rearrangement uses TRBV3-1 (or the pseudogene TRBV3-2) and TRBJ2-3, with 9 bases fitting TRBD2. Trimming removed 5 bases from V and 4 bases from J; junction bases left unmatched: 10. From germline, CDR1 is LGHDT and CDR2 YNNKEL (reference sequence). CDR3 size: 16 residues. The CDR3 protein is CASSFQGTSRADTQYF. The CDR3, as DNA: TGTGCCAGCAGCTTTCAGGGGACTAGCCGGGCAGATACGCAGTATTTT.

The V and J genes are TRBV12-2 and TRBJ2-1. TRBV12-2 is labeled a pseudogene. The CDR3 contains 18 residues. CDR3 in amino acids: CASRLATLYEKGYNEQFF. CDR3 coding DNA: TGTGCAAGTCGCTTAGCGACGCTTTATGAGAAGGGCTACAATGAGCAGTTCTTC.

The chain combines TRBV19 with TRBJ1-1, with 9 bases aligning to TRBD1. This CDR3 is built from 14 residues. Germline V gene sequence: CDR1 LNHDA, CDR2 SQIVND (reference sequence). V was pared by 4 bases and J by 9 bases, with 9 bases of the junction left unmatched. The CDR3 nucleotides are TGTGCCAGTAGTAGGACAGGGGACCGCCTTAAAGCTTTCTTT. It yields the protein CASSRTGDRLKAFF.

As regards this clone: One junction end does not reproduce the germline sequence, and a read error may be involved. The CDR3 DNA reads as TGTGCTAGCAGCTCGGAAATGAACACTGAAGCTTTCTTT. Translated: CASSSEMNTEAFF. V is TRBV7-7 and J is TRBJ1-1; D gene unclear. The CDR3 sequence is 13 residues long. Germline V gene data show CDR1 as SSHAT and CDR2 as FNYEAQ (reference sequence).

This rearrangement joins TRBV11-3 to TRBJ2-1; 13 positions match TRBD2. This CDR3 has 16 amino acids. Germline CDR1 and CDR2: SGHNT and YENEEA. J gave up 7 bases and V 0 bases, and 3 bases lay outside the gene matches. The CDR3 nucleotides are TGTGCCAGCAGCTTAGAGGGGACTAGCGGGGTTAATGAGCAGTTCTTC. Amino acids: CASSLEGTSGVNEQFF.

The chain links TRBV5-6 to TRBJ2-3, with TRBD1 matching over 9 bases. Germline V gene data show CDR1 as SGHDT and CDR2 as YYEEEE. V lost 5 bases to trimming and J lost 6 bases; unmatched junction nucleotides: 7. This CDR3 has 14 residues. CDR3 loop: CASSRDRARDTQYF. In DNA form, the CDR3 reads TGTGCCAGCAGTCGGGACAGGGCTAGGGATACGCAGTATTTT.

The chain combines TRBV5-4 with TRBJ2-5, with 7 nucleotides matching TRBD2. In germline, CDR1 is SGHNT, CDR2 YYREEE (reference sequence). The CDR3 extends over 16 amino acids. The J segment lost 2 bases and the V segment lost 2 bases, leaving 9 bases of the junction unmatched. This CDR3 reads CASSLGAGVEQETQYF. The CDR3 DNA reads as TGTGCCAGCAGCTTAGGGGCGGGAGTGGAACAAGAGACCCAGTACTTC.

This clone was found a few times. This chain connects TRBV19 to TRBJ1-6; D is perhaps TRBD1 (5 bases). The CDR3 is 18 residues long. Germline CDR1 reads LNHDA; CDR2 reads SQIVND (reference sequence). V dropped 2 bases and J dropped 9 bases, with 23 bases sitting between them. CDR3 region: CASSISSRARPFGSPLHF. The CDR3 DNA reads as TGTGCCAGTAGTATATCCAGCAGGGCAAGACCCTTTGGTTCACCCCTCCACTTT.

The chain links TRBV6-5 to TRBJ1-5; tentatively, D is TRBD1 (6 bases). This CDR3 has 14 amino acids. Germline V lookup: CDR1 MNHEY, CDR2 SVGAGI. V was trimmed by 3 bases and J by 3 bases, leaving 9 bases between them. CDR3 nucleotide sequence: TGTGCCAGCAGTTATGACAGGAACAATCAGCCCCAGCATTTT. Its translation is CASSYDRNNQPQHF.

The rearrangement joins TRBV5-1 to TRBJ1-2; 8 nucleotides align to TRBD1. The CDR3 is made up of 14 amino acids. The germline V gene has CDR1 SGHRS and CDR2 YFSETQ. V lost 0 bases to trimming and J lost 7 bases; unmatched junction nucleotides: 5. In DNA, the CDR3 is TGCGCCAGCAGCTTGGCGCAGGGGGCAGGTGGCTACACCTTC. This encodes CASSLAQGAGGYTF.

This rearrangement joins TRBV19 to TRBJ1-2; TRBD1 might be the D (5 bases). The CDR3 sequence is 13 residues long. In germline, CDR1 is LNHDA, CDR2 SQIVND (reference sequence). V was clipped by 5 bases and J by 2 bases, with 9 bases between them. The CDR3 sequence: CASSERQNYGYTF. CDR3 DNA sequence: TGTGCCAGTAGTGAAAGACAGAACTATGGCTACACCTTC.

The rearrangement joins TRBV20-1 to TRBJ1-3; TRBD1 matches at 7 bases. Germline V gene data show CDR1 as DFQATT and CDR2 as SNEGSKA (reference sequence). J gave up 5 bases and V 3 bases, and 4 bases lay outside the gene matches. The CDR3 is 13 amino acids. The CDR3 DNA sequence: TGCAGTGCTAGTCTGACAGGGCGAAACACCATATATTTT. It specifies CSASLTGRNTIYF.

The CDR3 spells CASSSRSLGTDTQYF. CDR3 nucleotides: TGTGCCAGTAGTTCCCGTAGTCTTGGCACAGATACGCAGTATTTT. The genes are TRBV19 and TRBJ2-3; D is uncertain. Germline V gives CDR1 LNHDA, CDR2 SQIVND (reference sequence). V dropped 5 bases and J dropped 1 base, with 13 bases sitting between them. The CDR3 runs 15 residues.

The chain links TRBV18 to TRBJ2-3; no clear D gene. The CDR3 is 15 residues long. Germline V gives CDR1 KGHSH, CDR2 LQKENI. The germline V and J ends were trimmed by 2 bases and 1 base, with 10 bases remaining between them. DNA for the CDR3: TGTGCCAGCTCACCAAACAATGAGGGCACAGATACGCAGTATTTT. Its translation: CASSPNNEGTDTQYF.

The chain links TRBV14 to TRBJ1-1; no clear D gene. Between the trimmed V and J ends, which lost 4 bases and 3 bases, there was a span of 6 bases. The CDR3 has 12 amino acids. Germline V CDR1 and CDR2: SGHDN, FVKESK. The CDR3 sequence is CASSPLDTEAFF. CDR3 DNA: TGTGCCAGCAGCCCACTTGACACTGAAGCTTTCTTT. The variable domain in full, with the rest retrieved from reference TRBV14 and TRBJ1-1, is EAGVTQFPSHSVIEKGQTVTLRCDPISGHDNLYWYRRVMGKEIKFLLHFVKESKQDESGMPNNRFLAERTGGTYSTLKVQPAELEDSGVYFCASSPLDTEAFFGQGTRLTVV.

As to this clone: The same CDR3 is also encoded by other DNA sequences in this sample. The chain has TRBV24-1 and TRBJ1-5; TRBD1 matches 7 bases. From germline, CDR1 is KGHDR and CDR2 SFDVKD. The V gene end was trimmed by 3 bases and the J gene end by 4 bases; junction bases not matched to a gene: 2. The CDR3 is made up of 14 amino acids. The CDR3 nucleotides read TGTGCCACCAGTGATCCAGGGGGTAATCAGCCCCAGCATTTT. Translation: CATSDPGGNQPQHF.

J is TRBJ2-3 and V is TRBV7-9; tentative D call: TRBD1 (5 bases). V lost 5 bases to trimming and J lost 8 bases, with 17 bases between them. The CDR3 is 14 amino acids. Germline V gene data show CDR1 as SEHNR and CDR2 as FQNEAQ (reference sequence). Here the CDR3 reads CASSPVKGAGTQYF. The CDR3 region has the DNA TGTGCCAGCAGCCCGGTGAAAGGGGCAGGTACGCAGTATTTT.

The CDR3 loop is CASTPRTENTGELFF. CDR3 in DNA: TGTGCCAGCACCCCAAGGACGGAAAACACCGGGGAGCTGTTTTTT. The chain uses TRBV7-9 and TRBJ2-2; D is ambiguous. V lost 7 bases to trimming and J lost 2 bases, with 14 bases between them. Germline V gene lookup returns CDR1 SEHNR and CDR2 FQNEAQ (reference sequence). The CDR3 runs 15 residues.

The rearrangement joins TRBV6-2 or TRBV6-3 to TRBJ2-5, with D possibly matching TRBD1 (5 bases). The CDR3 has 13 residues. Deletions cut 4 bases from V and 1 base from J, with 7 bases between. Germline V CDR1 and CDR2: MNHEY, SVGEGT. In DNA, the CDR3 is TGTGCCAGCAGTTTAGACAGCCAAGAGACCCAGTACTTC. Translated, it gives CASSLDSQETQYF.

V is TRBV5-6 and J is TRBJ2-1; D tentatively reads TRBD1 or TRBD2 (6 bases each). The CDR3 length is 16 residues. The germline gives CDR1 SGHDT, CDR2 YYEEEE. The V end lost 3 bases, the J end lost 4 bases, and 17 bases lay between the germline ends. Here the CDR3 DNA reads TGTGCCAGCAGCTCGGTCGGGGGCGCTGAATACAATGAGCAGTTCTTC. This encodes CASSSVGGAEYNEQFF.

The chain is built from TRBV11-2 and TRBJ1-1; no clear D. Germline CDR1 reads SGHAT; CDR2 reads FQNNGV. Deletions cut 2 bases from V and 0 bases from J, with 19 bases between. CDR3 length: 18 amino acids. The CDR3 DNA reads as TGTGCCAGCAGCTTAAGGGCAGGCCCCGGAGGTATGAACACTGAAGCTTTCTTT. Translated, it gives CASSLRAGPGGMNTEAFF.

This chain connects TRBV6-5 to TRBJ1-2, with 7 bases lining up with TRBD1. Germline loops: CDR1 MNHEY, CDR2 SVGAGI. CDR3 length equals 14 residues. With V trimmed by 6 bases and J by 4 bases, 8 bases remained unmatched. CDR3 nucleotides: TGTGCCAGCAGCCCCACAGGGGACGGCTATGGCTACACCTTC. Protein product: CASSPTGDGYGYTF.

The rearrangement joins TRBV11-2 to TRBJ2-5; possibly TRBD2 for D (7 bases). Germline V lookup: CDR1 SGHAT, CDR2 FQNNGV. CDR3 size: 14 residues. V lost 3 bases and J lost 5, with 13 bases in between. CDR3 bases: TGTGCCAGCAGCTTGTTCGGGGGGCGGGAGACCCAGTACTTC. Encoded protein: CASSLFGGRETQYF.

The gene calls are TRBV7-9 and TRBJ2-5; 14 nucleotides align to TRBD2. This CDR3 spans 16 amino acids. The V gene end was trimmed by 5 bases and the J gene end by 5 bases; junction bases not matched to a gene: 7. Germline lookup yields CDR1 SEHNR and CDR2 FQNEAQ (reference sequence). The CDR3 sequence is CASSPGTSGSSETQYF. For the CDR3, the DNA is TGTGCCAGCAGCCCAGGGACTAGCGGGAGTAGCGAGACCCAGTACTTC.

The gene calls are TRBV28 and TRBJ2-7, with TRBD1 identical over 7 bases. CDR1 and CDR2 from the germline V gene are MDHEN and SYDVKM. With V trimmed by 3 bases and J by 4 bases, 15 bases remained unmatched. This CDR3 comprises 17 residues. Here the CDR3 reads CASSFLGGGLINYEQYF. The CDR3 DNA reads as TGTGCCAGCAGTTTTCTAGGGGGCGGCCTAATCAATTACGAGCAGTACTTC.

The CDR3 is CASSRPGDEQYF. CDR3 in DNA: TGTGCCAGCAGCCGCCCTGGGGACGAGCAGTACTTC. The rearrangement uses TRBV3-1 (or the pseudogene TRBV3-2) and TRBJ2-7; D uncertain. The CDR3 runs 12 residues. Germline V gives CDR1 LGHDT, CDR2 YNNKEL (reference sequence). The V end was cut by 4 bases, the J end by 5 bases, with 9 bases between.

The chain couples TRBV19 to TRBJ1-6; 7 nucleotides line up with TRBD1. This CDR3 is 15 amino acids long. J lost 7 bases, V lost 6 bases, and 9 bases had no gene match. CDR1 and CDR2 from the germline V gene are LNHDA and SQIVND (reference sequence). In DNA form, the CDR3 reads TGTGCCAGTAGCTTGATCGGGACAGAAAATTCACCCCTCCACTTT. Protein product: CASSLIGTENSPLHF.

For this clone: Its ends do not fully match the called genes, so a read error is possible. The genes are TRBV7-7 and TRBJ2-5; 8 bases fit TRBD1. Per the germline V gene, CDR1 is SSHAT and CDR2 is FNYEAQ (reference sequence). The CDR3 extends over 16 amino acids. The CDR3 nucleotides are TGTGCTAGCAGCACCGGGACAGGACCCGCACAAGAGACCCAGTACTTC. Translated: CASSTGTGPAQETQYF.

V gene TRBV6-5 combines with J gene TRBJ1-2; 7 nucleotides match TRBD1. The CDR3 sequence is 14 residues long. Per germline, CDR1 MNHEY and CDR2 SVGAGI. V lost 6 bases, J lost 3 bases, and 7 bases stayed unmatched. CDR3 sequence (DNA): TGTGCCAGCAGAACGACAGGGACTGACTATGGCTACACCTTC. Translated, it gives CASRTTGTDYGYTF.

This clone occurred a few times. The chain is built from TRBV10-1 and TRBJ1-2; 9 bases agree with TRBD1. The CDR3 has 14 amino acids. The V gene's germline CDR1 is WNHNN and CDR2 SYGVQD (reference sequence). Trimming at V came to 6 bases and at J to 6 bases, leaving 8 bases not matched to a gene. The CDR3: CASRVDRGLHGYTF. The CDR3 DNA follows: TGCGCCAGCAGAGTGGACAGGGGACTCCATGGCTACACCTTC.